The 11 T cell receptor beta chains listed next were all sequenced from one sample in a study of blood T cell repertoires in COVID-19. Assay: immunoSEQ multiplex PCR; the TCRdb copy retains only in-frame clones and omits some. The profile shows 90,000 to 130,000 clones, 60% to 80% of them singletons. The sequenced sample was peripheral blood. The receptor source for this set is a woman of 80 years or more with active or convalescent COVID-19.

Concerning this clone itself: A junction end diverges from the germline sequence, so it may reflect a read error. This rearrangement joins TRBV9 to TRBJ2-7, with D possibly being TRBD1 (6 bases). This CDR3 spans 13 amino acids. Germline V gene lookup returns CDR1 SGDLS and CDR2 YYNGEE. The CDR3, as DNA: TGTGCCAGCAGCCCACAGGGTTCTAACCAGAGGAGCTTC. This translates into CASSPQGSNQRSF.

V and J are TRBV27 and TRBJ2-7; the match to TRBD2 covers 7 bases. J lost 4 bases, V lost 6 bases, and 21 bases had no gene match. The germline gives CDR1 MNHEY, CDR2 SMNVEV (reference sequence). The CDR3 is 18 amino acids. CDR3 in DNA: TGTGCCAGCAGCCTTAAGGCCCCCCCTGGCGGGAGCGGGTACGAGCAGTACTTC. Its translation is CASSLKAPPGGSGYEQYF.

This clone has a count of ten or more. The chain joins TRBV18 to TRBJ2-6, with D tentatively TRBD1 (6 bases). The CDR3 extends over 18 amino acids. Germline lookup yields CDR1 KGHSH and CDR2 LQKENI. Trimming removed 2 bases at V and 1 base at J, with 15 bases between. The DNA of the CDR3 is TGTGCCAGCTCACCATTTTTACAGGGCGGATCTGGGGCCAACGTCCTGACTTTC. Residues: CASSPFLQGGSGANVLTF.

In this sample, this clone turned up a few times. The genes are TRBV15 and TRBJ2-5; perhaps TRBD1 as D (6 bases). Germline V gives CDR1 LNHNV, CDR2 YYDKDF (reference sequence). The CDR3 contains 15 residues. V lost 2 bases to trimming and J lost 4 bases, with 14 bases between them. The CDR3 here is CATSRLGAKGETQYF. CDR3 coding DNA: TGTGCCACCAGCAGACTGGGGGCGAAGGGAGAGACCCAGTACTTC.

The chain links TRBV15 to TRBJ2-2; D not resolved. The V end was cut by 1 base, the J end by 7 bases, with 7 bases between. The CDR3 totals 13 residues. CDR1 and CDR2 from the germline V gene are LNHNV and YYDKDF (reference sequence). CDR3 region: CATSRVTVGELFF. The CDR3 DNA follows: TGTGCCACCAGCAGAGTTACGGTCGGGGAGCTGTTTTTT.

In nucleotides, the CDR3 is TGTGCCAGCAGCCGGGGACAGAATCAGCCCCAGCATTTT. Translated: CASSRGQNQPQHF. The V and J genes are TRBV5-8 and TRBJ1-5; 7 bases line up with TRBD1. Germline CDR1 is SGHTS and CDR2 is YDEGEE. The CDR3 spans 13 residues. J was trimmed by 4 bases and V by 4 bases; bases with no gene match: 2.

CDR3 region: CAWSVNRGVYSPLHF. The CDR3 region has the DNA TGTGCCTGGAGTGTAAACAGGGGAGTATACTCACCCCTCCACTTT. V usage is TRBV30 and J usage is TRBJ1-6; TRBD1 aligns across 7 bases. The CDR3 covers 15 residues. The V gene end was trimmed by 0 bases and the J gene end by 10 bases; junction bases not matched to a gene: 9. Germline values: CDR1 GTSNPN, CDR2 SVGIG (reference sequence).

The chain has TRBV2 and TRBJ2-7; 11 bases agree with TRBD1. Germline V gene data show CDR1 as SNHLY and CDR2 as FYNNEI. The junction had 8 bases not matched to a gene; V was cut back by 6 bases and J by 7 bases. CDR3 size: 14 residues. Here the CDR3 DNA reads TGTGCCAGCAGGCGGACAGGGGGCACGTCTGAGCAGTACTTC. Protein sequence: CASRRTGGTSEQYF.

The chain is built from TRBV6-5 and TRBJ2-2, with 9 bases aligning to TRBD1. Germline V gene lookup returns CDR1 MNHEY and CDR2 SVGAGI. This CDR3 is built from 14 residues. Trimming took 10 bases from V and 4 from J; bases not matched to a gene: 7. In nucleotides, the CDR3 is TGTGCCACCCTCGCGGACAGGGGCACCGGGGAGCTGTTTTTT. Protein sequence: CATLADRGTGELFF.

This clone was observed once. The chain recombines TRBV28 with TRBJ2-3; D unresolved. Germline CDR1 and CDR2: MDHEN and SYDVKM. The CDR3 runs 12 residues. V lost 2 bases and J lost 2, with 2 bases in between. CDR3 protein: CASSLLTDTQYF. The CDR3 bases are TGTGCCAGCAGTTTACTCACAGATACGCAGTATTTT.

V is TRBV20-1 and J is TRBJ1-3, with D unresolved. The V end was cut by 4 bases, the J end by 2 bases, with 3 bases between. There are 11 residues in the CDR3. Germline-derived CDR1 and CDR2 are DFQATT and SNEGSKA (reference sequence). The CDR3 reads CSATTGNTIYF. The CDR3 DNA is TGCAGTGCTACCACTGGAAACACCATATATTTT.